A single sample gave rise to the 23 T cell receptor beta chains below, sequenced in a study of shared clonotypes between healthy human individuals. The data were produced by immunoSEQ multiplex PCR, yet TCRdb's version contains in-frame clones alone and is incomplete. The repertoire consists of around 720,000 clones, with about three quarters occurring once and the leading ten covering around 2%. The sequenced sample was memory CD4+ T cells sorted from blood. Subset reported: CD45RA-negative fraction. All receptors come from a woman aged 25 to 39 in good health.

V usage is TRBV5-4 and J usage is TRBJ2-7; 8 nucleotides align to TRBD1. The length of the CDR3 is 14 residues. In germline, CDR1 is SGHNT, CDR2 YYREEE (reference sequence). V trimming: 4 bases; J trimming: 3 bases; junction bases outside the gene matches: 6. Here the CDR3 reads CASSRQGMVYEQYF. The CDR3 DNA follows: TGTGCCAGCAGCCGACAGGGGATGGTCTACGAGCAGTACTTC.

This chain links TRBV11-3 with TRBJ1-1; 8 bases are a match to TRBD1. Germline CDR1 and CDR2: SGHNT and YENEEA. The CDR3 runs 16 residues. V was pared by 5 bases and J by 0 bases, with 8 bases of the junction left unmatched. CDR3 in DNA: TGTGCCAGCAGCGCAGGACAGGGAAGGCTGAACACTGAAGCTTTCTTT. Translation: CASSAGQGRLNTEAFF.

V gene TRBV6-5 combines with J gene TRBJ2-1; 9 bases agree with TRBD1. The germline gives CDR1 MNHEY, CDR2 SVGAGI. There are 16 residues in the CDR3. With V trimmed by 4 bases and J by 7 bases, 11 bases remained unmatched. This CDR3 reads CASSWGQGIIENEQFF. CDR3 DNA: TGTGCCAGCAGTTGGGGACAGGGAATAATTGAGAATGAGCAGTTCTTC.

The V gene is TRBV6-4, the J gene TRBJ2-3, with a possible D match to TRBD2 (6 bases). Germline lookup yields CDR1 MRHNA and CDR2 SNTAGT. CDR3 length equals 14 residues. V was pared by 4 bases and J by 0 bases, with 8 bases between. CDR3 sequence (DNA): TGTGCCAGCAGTGCGGGGGACAGCACAGATACGCAGTATTTT. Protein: CASSAGDSTDTQYF.

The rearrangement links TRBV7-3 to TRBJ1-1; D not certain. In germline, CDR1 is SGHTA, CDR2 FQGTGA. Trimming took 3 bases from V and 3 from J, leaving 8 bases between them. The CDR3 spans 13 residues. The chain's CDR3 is CASSFSSDTEAFF. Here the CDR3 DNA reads TGTGCCAGCAGCTTTTCCTCGGACACTGAAGCTTTCTTT.

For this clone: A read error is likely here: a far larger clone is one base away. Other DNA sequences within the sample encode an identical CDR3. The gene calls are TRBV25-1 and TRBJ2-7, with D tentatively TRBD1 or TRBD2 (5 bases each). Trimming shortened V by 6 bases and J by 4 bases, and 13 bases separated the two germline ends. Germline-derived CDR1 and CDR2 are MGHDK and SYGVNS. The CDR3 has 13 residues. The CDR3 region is CASSRDVPYEQYF. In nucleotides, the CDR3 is TGTGCCAGCAGCCGGGACGTCCCTTACGAGCAGTACTTC.

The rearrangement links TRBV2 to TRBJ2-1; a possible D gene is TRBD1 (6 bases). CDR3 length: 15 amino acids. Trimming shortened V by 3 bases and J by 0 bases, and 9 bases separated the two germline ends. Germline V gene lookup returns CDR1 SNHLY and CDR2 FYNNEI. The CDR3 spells CASSEGHSSYNEQFF. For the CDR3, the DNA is TGTGCCAGCAGTGAGGGACATAGCTCCTACAATGAGCAGTTCTTC. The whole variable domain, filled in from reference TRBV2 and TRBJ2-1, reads EPEVTQTPSHQVTQMGQEVILRCVPISNHLYFYWYRQILGQKVEFLVSFYNNEISEKSEIFDDQFSVERPDGSNFTLKIRSTKLEDSAMYFCASSEGHSSYNEQFFGPGTRLTVL.

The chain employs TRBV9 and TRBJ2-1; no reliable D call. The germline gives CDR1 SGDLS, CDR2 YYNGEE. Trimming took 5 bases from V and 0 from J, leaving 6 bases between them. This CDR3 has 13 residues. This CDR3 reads CASSSSSYNEQFF. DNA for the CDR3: TGTGCCAGCAGTTCTAGCTCCTACAATGAGCAGTTCTTC.

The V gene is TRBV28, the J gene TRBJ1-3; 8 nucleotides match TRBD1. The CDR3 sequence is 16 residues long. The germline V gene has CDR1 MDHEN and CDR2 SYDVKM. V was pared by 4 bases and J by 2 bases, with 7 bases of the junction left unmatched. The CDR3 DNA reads TGTGCCAGCAGTTCCGAAACGGACAGGGCTGGAAACACCATATATTTT. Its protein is CASSSETDRAGNTIYF.

The CDR3 loop reads CASSQGTGPYEQYF. In DNA, the CDR3 is TGTGCCAGCAGCCAAGGGACAGGGCCCTACGAGCAGTACTTC. This chain joins TRBV4-2 and TRBJ2-7; TRBD1 aligns across 8 bases. V dropped 1 base and J dropped 2; count of bases not matched to a gene: 1. The CDR3 is 14 amino acids. The germline V gene encodes CDR1 LGHNA and CDR2 YNFKEQ.

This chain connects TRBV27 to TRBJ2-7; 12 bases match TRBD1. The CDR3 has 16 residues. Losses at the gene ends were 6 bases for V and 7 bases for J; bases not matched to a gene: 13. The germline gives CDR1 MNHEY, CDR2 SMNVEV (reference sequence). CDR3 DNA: TGTGCCAGCAGGGGACAGGGGGCGGCGGGAGGGCAGGAGCAGTACTTC. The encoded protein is CASRGQGAAGGQEQYF.

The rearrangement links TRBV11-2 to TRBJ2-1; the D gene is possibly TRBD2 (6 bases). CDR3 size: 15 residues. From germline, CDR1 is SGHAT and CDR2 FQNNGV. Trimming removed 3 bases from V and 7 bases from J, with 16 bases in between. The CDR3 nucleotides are TGTGCCAGCAGCTTCCAAGGACTACCGTTTAATGAGCAGTTCTTC. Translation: CASSFQGLPFNEQFF. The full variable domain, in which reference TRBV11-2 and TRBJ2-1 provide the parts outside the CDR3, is EAGVAQSPRYKIIEKRQSVAFWCNPISGHATLYWYQQILGQGPKLLIQFQNNGVVDDSQLPKDRFSAERLKGVDSTLKIQPAKLEDSAVYLCASSFQGLPFNEQFFGPGTRLTVL.

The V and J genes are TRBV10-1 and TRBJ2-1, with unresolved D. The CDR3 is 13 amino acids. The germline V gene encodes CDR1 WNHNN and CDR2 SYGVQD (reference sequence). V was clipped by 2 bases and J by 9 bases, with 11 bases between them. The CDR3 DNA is TGCGCCAGCAGTGAGCGCAGAGAGAGTGAGCAGTTCTTC. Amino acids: CASSERRESEQFF.

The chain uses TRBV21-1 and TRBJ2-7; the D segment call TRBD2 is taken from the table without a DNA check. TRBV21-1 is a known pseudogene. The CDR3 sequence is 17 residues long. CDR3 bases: TGTGCCAGCAGCAAAGGAAGCGGGCCAGGATCGTTATACGAGCAGTACTTC. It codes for CASSKGSGPGSLYEQYF.

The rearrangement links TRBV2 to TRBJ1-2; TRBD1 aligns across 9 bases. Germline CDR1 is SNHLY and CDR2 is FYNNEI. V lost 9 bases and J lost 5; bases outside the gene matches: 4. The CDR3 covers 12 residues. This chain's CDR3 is CARGQGLYGYTF. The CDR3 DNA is TGTGCCAGGGGACAGGGACTGTATGGCTACACCTTC.

CDR3: CASTKRGSNQPQHF. Written as DNA, the CDR3 is TGTGCCAGCACCAAAAGGGGAAGCAATCAGCCCCAGCATTTT. The chain employs TRBV6-1 and TRBJ1-5; possible D gene TRBD1, 5 bases. Germline lookup yields CDR1 MNHNS and CDR2 SASEGT. The CDR3 consists of 14 residues. Between the trimmed V and J ends, which lost 7 bases and 1 base, there was a span of 11 bases.

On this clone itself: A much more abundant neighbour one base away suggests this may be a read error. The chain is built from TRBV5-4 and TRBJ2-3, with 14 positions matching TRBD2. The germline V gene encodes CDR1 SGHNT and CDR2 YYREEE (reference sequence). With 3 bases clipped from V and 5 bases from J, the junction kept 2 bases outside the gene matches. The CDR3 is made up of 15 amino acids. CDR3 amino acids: CASSSTSGRVDTQYF. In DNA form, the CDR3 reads TGTGCCAGCAGCTCGACTAGCGGGAGGGTAGATACGCAGTATTTT. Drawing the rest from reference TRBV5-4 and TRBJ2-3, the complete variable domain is ETGVTQSPTHLIKTRGQQVTLRCSSQSGHNTVSWYQQALGQGPQFIFQYYREEENGRGNFPPRFSGLQFPNYSSELNVNALELDDSALYLCASSSTSGRVDTQYFGPGTRLTVL.

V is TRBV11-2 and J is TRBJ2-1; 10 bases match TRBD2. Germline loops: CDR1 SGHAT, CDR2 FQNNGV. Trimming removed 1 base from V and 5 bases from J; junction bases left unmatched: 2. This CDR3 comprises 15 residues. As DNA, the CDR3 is TGTGCCAGCAGCTTAGGGACTAGCGGTCACAATGAGCAGTTCTTC. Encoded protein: CASSLGTSGHNEQFF.

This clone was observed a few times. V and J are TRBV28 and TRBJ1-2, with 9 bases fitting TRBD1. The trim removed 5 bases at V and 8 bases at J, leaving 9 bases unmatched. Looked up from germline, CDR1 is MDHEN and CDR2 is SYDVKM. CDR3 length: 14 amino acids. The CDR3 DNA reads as TGTGCCAGCAGTGAGAACAGGGGGCTTCACGGCTACACCTTC. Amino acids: CASSENRGLHGYTF.

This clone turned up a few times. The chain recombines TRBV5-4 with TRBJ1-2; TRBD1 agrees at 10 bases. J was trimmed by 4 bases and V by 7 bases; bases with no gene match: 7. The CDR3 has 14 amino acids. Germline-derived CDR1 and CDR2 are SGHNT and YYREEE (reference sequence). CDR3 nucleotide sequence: TGTGCCAGCGGACCGGGACAGGGGATCTATGGCTACACCTTC. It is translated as CASGPGQGIYGYTF.

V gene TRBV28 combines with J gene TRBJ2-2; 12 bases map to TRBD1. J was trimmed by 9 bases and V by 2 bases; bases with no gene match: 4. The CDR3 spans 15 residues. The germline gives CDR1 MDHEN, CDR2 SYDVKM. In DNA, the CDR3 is TGTGCCAGCAGTTTAGGAGGGACAGGGGGCCGGGAGCTGTTTTTT. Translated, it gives CASSLGGTGGRELFF.

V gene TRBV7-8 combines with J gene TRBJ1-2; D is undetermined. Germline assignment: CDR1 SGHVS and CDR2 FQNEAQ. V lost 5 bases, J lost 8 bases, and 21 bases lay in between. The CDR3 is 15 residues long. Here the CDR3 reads CASSRYIGPSGGYTF. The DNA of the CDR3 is TGTGCCAGCAGCCGTTATATCGGGCCATCCGGCGGCTACACCTTC.

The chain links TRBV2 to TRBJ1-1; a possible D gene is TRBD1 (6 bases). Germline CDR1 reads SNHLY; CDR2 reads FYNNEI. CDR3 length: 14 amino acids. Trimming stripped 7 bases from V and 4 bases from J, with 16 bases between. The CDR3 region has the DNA TGTGCCAGCATTTTCGGACAGAGAAGCACTGAAGCTTTCTTT. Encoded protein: CASIFGQRSTEAFF.